This TCR beta chain was sequenced during a study of blood T cell repertoires in COVID-19. Study summary: The samples span acute and convalescent COVID-19 from the United States, Italy and Spain. T cells, B-cell-depleted T cells, or PBMCs supplied cDNA or gDNA.

Methods used by the authors: Amplification from reference gene primers served as the basis for estimated nucleated cell counts. The repertoire was sequenced with immunoSEQ multiplex PCR; TCRdb's copy has only in-frame clones and lacks some. V and J calls and clone size are copied from that table; D and trimming were computed from the DNA. In the table there are about 120,000 clones, 75% to 90% of which are singletons. Germline CDR1 is MDHEN and CDR2 is SYDVKM. The CDR3 is 13 amino acids. V shed 9 bases and J 3 bases; nucleotides not matched to a gene: 4. What was sequenced was peripheral blood. This TCR was recovered from a man in his 70s with active or convalescent COVID-19. This chain uses TRBV28 with TRBJ1-2; 10 nucleotides agree with TRBD1. CDR3 sequence: CASDRGRDYGYTF. Written as DNA, the CDR3 is TGTGCCAGTGACAGGGGGCGAGACTATGGCTACACCTTC.